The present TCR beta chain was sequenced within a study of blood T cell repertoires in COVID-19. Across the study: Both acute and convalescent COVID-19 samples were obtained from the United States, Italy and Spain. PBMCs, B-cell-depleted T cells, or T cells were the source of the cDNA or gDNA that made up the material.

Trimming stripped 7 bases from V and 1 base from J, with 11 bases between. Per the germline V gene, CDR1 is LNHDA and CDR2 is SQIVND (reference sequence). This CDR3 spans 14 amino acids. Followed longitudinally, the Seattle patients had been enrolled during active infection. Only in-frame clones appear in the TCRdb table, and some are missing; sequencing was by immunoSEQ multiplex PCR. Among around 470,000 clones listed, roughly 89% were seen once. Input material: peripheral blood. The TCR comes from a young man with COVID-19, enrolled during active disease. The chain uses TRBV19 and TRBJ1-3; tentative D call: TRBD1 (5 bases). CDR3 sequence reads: CASTTRTSGNTIYF. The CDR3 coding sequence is TGTGCCAGTACCACCCGGACATCTGGAAACACCATATATTTT.